The T cell receptor (beta chain) described here comes from a study of control samples from healthy donors and cancer patients. This table comes from immunoSEQ multiplex PCR, and its TCRdb copy is limited to in-frame clones, with some not included. The sample has 100,000 or so clones; roughly 84% are singletons. CDR1 and CDR2 from the germline V gene are MGHRA and YSYEKL. The CDR3 contains 16 residues. Trimming cost V 0 bases and J 2 bases, with 13 bases left between them. This chain uses TRBV4-1 with TRBJ1-2; the D is unclear. Specimen: blood. This TCR derives from a woman aged 45-65 years in good health. CDR3 loop: CASSQDRMAGNYGYTF. For the CDR3, the DNA is TGCGCCAGCAGCCAAGATAGGATGGCGGGAAACTATGGCTACACCTTC.